The 25 T cell receptor beta chains presented below share a single source sample, sequenced in a study of shared clonotypes between healthy human individuals. Measured with immunoSEQ multiplex PCR; TCRdb has only the in-frame clones, and not every one. Of over 950,000 clones detected, approximately 75% appear once; the ten largest clones hold roughly 0.9%. Specimen: memory CD4+ T cells from PBMCs. Indicated subset: CD45RA-negative fraction. The receptors shown here come from a man aged 18 to 29 in good health. Some clones in this sample may be carry-over from other donors' samples.

In its sample, this clone was seen many times. Other DNA sequences in this sample translate to the same CDR3. The rearrangement uses TRBV27 and TRBJ1-5; a weak D match, TRBD1 (6 bases). The CDR3 extends over 15 amino acids. V lost 0 bases to trimming and J lost 7 bases, with 13 bases between them. Germline V gene sequence: CDR1 MNHEY, CDR2 SMNVEV (reference sequence). The chain's CDR3 is CASSLSMGANQPQHF. The CDR3 nucleotides read TGTGCCAGCAGTTTATCGATGGGGGCTAACCAGCCCCAGCATTTT.

The rearrangement links TRBV5-1 to TRBJ2-7; TRBD1 agrees at 9 bases. CDR1 is SGHRS, CDR2 YFSETQ, per germline. With V trimmed by 3 bases and J by 6 bases, 10 bases remained unmatched. The CDR3 runs to 15 residues. The CDR3 loop is CASSSTGGPGLEQYF. CDR3 DNA sequence: TGCGCCAGCAGCTCAACAGGGGGCCCGGGGCTCGAGCAGTACTTC.

This rearrangement joins TRBV6-1 to TRBJ2-1; TRBD2 aligns across 9 bases. This CDR3 contains 15 residues. The V gene end was trimmed by 4 bases and the J gene end by 7 bases; junction bases not matched to a gene: 8. CDR1 is MNHNS, CDR2 SASEGT, per germline. The CDR3 is CASSGIGLAMNEQFF. The CDR3 DNA is TGTGCCAGCAGTGGTATAGGACTAGCGATGAATGAGCAGTTCTTC.

This chain joins TRBV19 and TRBJ2-7, with D tentatively TRBD2 (5 bases). CDR1 LNHDA and CDR2 SQIVND come from the germline V gene (reference sequence). CDR3 size: 13 residues. Trimming removed 4 bases at V and 1 base at J, with 8 bases between. This chain's CDR3 is CASSREWSYEQYF. In DNA, the CDR3 is TGTGCCAGTAGTAGGGAGTGGTCCTACGAGCAGTACTTC. Full variable domain (rest looked up from reference TRBV19 and TRBJ2-7): DGGITQSPKYLFRKEGQNVTLSCEQNLNHDAMYWYRQDPGQGLRLIYYSQIVNDFQKGDIAEGYSVSREKKESFPLTVTSAQKNPTAFYLCASSREWSYEQYFGPGTRLTVT.

The chain uses TRBV18 and TRBJ2-3; a possible D gene is TRBD2 (5 bases). The CDR3 spans 17 residues. Per germline, CDR1 KGHSH and CDR2 LQKENI. The germline V and J ends were trimmed by 3 bases and 0 bases, with 16 bases remaining between them. The CDR3 loop is CASSPSLGRSSTDTQYF. In nucleotides, the CDR3 is TGTGCCAGCTCACCGTCACTAGGAAGGTCTAGCACAGATACGCAGTATTTT.

This chain joins TRBV25-1 and TRBJ2-7, with D unclear. The ends were cut back, 6 bases at V and 9 bases at J, with 12 bases in the middle. The germline V gene encodes CDR1 MGHDK and CDR2 SYGVNS. CDR3 size: 11 residues. The CDR3 reads CASRRSGAQYF. Written as DNA, the CDR3 is TGTGCCAGCAGACGCTCCGGCGCGCAGTACTTC.

Notes on this clone: The same CDR3 is also encoded by other DNA sequences in this sample. This rearrangement joins TRBV9 to TRBJ2-5, with 10 bases fitting TRBD2. The CDR3 sequence is 14 residues long. Unmatched junction bases numbered 4, after V lost 4 bases and J lost 4 bases. From germline, CDR1 is SGDLS and CDR2 YYNGEE. This CDR3 is CASSPLAGGETQYF. In DNA, the CDR3 is TGTGCCAGCAGCCCATTAGCGGGAGGAGAGACCCAGTACTTC.

The genes are TRBV2 and TRBJ2-5, with 10 bases lining up with TRBD2. CDR3 length: 14 amino acids. The germline gives CDR1 SNHLY, CDR2 FYNNEI. Trimming cost V 8 bases and J 2 bases; bases outside gene matches: 5. The CDR3 here is CASLAGEGQETQYF. The CDR3 nucleotides are TGTGCCAGCCTAGCGGGAGAAGGGCAAGAGACCCAGTACTTC.

The rearrangement joins TRBV6-7 to TRBJ1-2, with TRBD1 matching over 9 bases. TRBV6-7 belongs to the ORF category, with a function that is uncertain. The CDR3 length is 16 residues. J lost 8 bases, V lost 0 bases, and 10 bases had no gene match. The CDR3 DNA reads TGTGCCAGCAGTTACTCGAGTGGACAGGGGCATTGGGGCTACACCTTC. It translates to CASSYSSGQGHWGYTF.

The rearrangement uses TRBV25-1 and TRBJ1-1; D call uncertain. The germline V gene encodes CDR1 MGHDK and CDR2 SYGVNS. The CDR3 has 12 residues. Trimming removed 6 bases from V and 5 bases from J, with 10 bases in between. The CDR3 loop reads CASRKTGTEAFF. DNA of the CDR3: TGTGCCAGCAGGAAAACCGGGACTGAAGCTTTCTTT.

The rearrangement links TRBV9 to TRBJ2-3, with D tentatively TRBD1 or TRBD2 (5 bases each). Germline assignment: CDR1 SGDLS and CDR2 YYNGEE. Trimming took off 0 bases at V and 2 bases at J, with 13 bases between the two ends. CDR3 length: 16 residues. CDR3 sequence: CASSVATRGATDTQYF. The CDR3 DNA sequence: TGTGCCAGCAGCGTAGCTACGAGGGGCGCCACAGATACGCAGTATTTT.

About this clone itself: The identical CDR3 is also encoded by other nucleotide sequences in the sample. V is TRBV7-9 and J is TRBJ1-4, with D maybe TRBD1 (6 bases). This CDR3 has 14 amino acids. V lost 3 bases and J lost 2, with 7 bases in between. Germline CDR1 reads SEHNR; CDR2 reads FQNEAQ (reference sequence). Here the CDR3 DNA reads TGTGCCAGCAGCTTGGGGGCCACTAATGAAAAACTGTTTTTT. This sequence encodes CASSLGATNEKLFF.

This clone was recorded a few times. The CDR3 reads CASGPTPNTEAFF. CDR3 sequence (DNA): TGTGCTAGTGGCCCTACACCAAACACTGAAGCTTTCTTT. The chain combines TRBV12-5 with TRBJ1-1; D remains ambiguous. Trimming took off 6 bases at V and 2 bases at J, with 10 bases between the two ends. The CDR3 loop spans 13 amino acids. Germline values: CDR1 LGHNT, CDR2 FRNRAP.

The V call is TRBV11-2, the J call TRBJ1-5, with 9 bases that match TRBD1. CDR1 SGHAT and CDR2 FQNNGV come from the germline V gene. V lost 1 base, J lost 7 bases, and 8 bases stayed unmatched. The CDR3 loop spans 16 amino acids. CDR3 in amino acids: CASSLGDRGSGQPQHF. The DNA of the CDR3 is TGTGCCAGCAGCTTAGGCGACAGGGGGAGTGGACAGCCCCAGCATTTT.

Only a few counts were recorded for this clone. At the DNA level, this CDR3 is encoded by other sequences in the same sample as well. The V gene is TRBV5-1, the J gene TRBJ2-3; D might be TRBD2 (6 bases). This CDR3 has 15 amino acids. CDR1 is SGHRS and CDR2 is YFSETQ in the germline V gene. V was cut by 3 bases and J by 2 bases, with 13 bases left in between. The CDR3 DNA is TGCGCCAGCAGCTCGGGTAGCGGATACACAGATACGCAGTATTTT. Its protein is CASSSGSGYTDTQYF. The variable domain in full, completed from reference TRBV5-1 and TRBJ2-3, reads KAGVTQTPRYLIKTRGQQVTLSCSPISGHRSVSWYQQTPGQGLQFLFEYFSETQRNKGNFPGRFSGRQFSNSRSEMNVSTLELGDSALYLCASSSGSGYTDTQYFGPGTRLTVL.

The rearrangement joins TRBV5-1 to TRBJ2-5, with TRBD1 matching over 11 bases. The CDR3 length is 18 residues. V was pared by 2 bases and J by 6 bases, with 15 bases of the junction left unmatched. CDR1 is SGHRS, CDR2 YFSETQ, per germline. In DNA, the CDR3 is TGCGCCAGCAGCTTAGGGACAGGGGGTAGCCTGGCTCAGCAGACCCAGTACTTC. Translating it yields CASSLGTGGSLAQQTQYF.

Ten or more counts support this clone. V usage is TRBV29-1 and J usage is TRBJ1-4; TRBD1 might be the D (5 bases). Per germline, CDR1 SQVTM and CDR2 ANQGSEA. This CDR3 is built from 12 residues. The V and J ends lost 6 bases and 7 bases respectively, with 12 bases between them. The CDR3 reads CSVAGRSEKLFF. In nucleotides, the CDR3 is TGCAGCGTCGCAGGGAGAAGTGAAAAACTGTTTTTT.

In the case of this clone: Other DNA variants within this sample encode the same CDR3. Here the CDR3 DNA reads TGCGCCAGCAGCTTGGGTGCTAGCGGAAGCACAGATACGCAGTATTTT. Translating gives CASSLGASGSTDTQYF. This chain links TRBV5-1 with TRBJ2-3; the match to TRBD2 covers 7 bases. The CDR3 consists of 16 residues. Looked up from germline, CDR1 is SGHRS and CDR2 is YFSETQ. Losses at the gene ends were 0 bases for V and 0 bases for J; bases not matched to a gene: 4.

The chain recombines TRBV12-1 with TRBJ2-7; the tabulated D call, TRBD2, remains unverified against the DNA. TRBV12-1 is a documented pseudogene. The length of the CDR3 is 16 residues. This chain's CDR3 is CASSFSRTSGRNEQYF. CDR3 coding DNA: TGTGCCAGCAGCTTTTCCCGGACTAGCGGGAGGAACGAGCAGTACTTC.

This rearrangement joins TRBV5-1 to TRBJ2-2; 8 bases fit TRBD1. With 4 bases clipped from V and 5 bases from J, the junction kept 10 bases outside the gene matches. Per germline, CDR1 SGHRS and CDR2 YFSETQ. The CDR3 consists of 16 residues. The CDR3 coding sequence is TGCGCCAGCAGCCCAGACAGGGGCCGTCCGACCGGGGAGCTGTTTTTT. Translated, it gives CASSPDRGRPTGELFF.

This clone has a count of ten or more. The J gene is TRBJ1-5, the V gene TRBV28; a weak D match, TRBD1 (6 bases). CDR1 MDHEN and CDR2 SYDVKM come from the germline V gene. The length of the CDR3 is 15 residues. V was trimmed by 5 bases and J by 5 bases, leaving 16 bases between them. The CDR3 region is CASSIAGTPDQPQHF. The CDR3, as DNA: TGTGCCAGCAGTATTGCCGGGACACCTGATCAGCCCCAGCATTTT.

The rearrangement joins TRBV2 to TRBJ1-6; D perhaps matches TRBD1 (5 bases). The CDR3 totals 12 residues. Trimming removed 6 bases from V and 13 bases from J, with 13 bases in between. The germline gives CDR1 SNHLY, CDR2 FYNNEI. The CDR3 loop reads CASRERRDPLHF. The CDR3 DNA reads TGTGCCAGCAGGGAAAGGAGGGACCCCCTCCACTTT.

This clone was counted a few times. CDR3 bases: TGTGCCAGCAGCTTAGCCGGACGGACCGGGGAGCTGTTTTTT. Amino acid sequence: CASSLAGRTGELFF. The J gene is TRBJ2-2, the V gene TRBV7-6; D is unresolved. From germline, CDR1 is SGHVS and CDR2 FNYEAQ. Trimming pared 0 bases from V and 5 bases from J, leaving 7 bases between. The length of the CDR3 is 14 residues.

CDR3 sequence (DNA): TGTGCCAGCAGCGCCCGGACTAGCGGGAGGGGCGAGCAGTACTTC. Translated: CASSARTSGRGEQYF. The chain uses TRBV7-3 and TRBJ2-7, with 15 bases identical to TRBD2. CDR1 and CDR2 (germline): SGHTA, FQGTGA. The J segment lost 6 bases and the V segment lost 5 bases, leaving 5 bases of the junction unmatched. This CDR3 is 15 amino acids long.

The CDR3 sequence is CASSQENVGSYNEQFF. The CDR3 DNA is TGCGCCAGCAGCCAAGAAAATGTAGGGAGCTACAATGAGCAGTTCTTC. This chain connects TRBV4-1 to TRBJ2-1; D might be TRBD2 (5 bases). CDR1 is MGHRA, CDR2 YSYEKL, per germline. The CDR3 is 16 residues long. The V end lost 0 bases, the J end lost 3 bases, and 12 bases lay between the germline ends.